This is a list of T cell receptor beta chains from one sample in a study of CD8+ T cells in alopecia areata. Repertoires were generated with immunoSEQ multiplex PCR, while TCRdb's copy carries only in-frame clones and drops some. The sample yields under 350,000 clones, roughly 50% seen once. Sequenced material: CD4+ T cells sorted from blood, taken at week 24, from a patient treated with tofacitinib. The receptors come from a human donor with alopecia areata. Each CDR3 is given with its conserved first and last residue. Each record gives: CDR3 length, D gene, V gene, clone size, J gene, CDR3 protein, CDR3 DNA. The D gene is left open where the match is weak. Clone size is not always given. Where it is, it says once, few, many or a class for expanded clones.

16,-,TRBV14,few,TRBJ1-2,CASSLLQGGASYGYTF,TGTGCCAGCAGCCTCCTCCAAGGTGGAGCATCCTATGGCTACACCTTC
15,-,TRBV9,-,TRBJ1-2,CASSVAGTGTGGYTF,TGTGCCAGCAGCGTAGCAGGCACAGGGACGGGGGGCTACACCTTC
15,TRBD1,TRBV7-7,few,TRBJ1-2,CASSLDGTVKVGYTF,TGTGCTAGCAGCTTAGATGGGACAGTTAAGGTCGGCTACACCTTC
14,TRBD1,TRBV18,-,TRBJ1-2,CASSPAGTVHGYTF,TGTGCCAGCTCACCAGCCGGGACAGTTCATGGCTACACCTTC
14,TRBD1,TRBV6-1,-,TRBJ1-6,CASSPGQGNSPLHF,TGTGCCAGCAGTCCTGGACAGGGAAATTCACCCCTCCACTTT
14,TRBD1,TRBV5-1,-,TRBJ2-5,CASSLGTGRETQYF,TGCGCCAGCAGCCTGGGGACAGGGAGGGAGACCCAGTACTTC
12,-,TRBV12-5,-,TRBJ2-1,CASGGLRGEQFF,TGTGCTAGTGGGGGATTGAGAGGTGAGCAGTTCTTC
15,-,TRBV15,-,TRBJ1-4,CATSRATGRDEKLFF,TGTGCCACCAGCAGAGCAACAGGGAGGGATGAAAAACTGTTTTTT
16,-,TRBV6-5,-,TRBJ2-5,CASSYSLTGGDETQYF,TGTGCCAGCAGTTACTCGTTGACGGGGGGCGATGAGACCCAGTACTTC
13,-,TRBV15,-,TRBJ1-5,CATSQEIFQPQHF,TGTGCCACCAGCCAAGAGATATTTCAGCCCCAGCATTTT
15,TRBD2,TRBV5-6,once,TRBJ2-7,CASSPRTSGGYEQYF,TGTGCCAGCAGCCCAAGGACTAGCGGGGGGTACGAGCAGTACTTC
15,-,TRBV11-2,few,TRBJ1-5,CASSLGGRWNQPQHF,TGTGCCAGCAGCTTAGGGGGGAGATGGAATCAGCCCCAGCATTTT
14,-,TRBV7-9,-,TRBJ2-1,CASSLGGSYNEQFF,TGTGCCAGCAGCTTAGGGGGCTCCTACAATGAGCAGTTCTTC
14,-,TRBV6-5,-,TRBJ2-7,CASRRWLHKLEQYF,TGTGCCAGCAGGCGGTGGTTACATAAACTAGAGCAGTACTTC
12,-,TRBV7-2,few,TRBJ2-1,CASSLYGTEQFF,TGTGCCAGCAGTCTATATGGGACTGAGCAGTTCTTC
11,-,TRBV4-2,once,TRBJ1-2,CASSHGEGYTF,TGTGCCAGCAGCCATGGGGAGGGCTACACCTTC
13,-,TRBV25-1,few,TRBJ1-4,CASRPPGGEKLFF,TGTGCCAGCAGACCCCCGGGAGGTGAAAAACTGTTTTTT
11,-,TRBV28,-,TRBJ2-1,CASSTESEQFF,TGTGCCAGCAGCACCGAGAGTGAGCAGTTCTTC
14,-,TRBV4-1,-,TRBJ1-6,CASSHRDLNSPLHF,TGCGCCAGCAGCCACCGGGACCTTAATTCACCCCTCCACTTT
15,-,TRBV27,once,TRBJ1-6,CASSLRQGGNSPLHF,TGTGCCAGCAGTTTGAGGCAGGGAGGGAATTCACCCCTCCACTTT
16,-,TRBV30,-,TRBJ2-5,CAWSAPRGGPQETQYF,TGTGCCTGGAGTGCCCCCCGAGGAGGCCCGCAAGAGACCCAGTACTTC
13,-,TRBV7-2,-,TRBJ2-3,CASSPDPGRTQYF,TGTGCCAGCAGCCCCGACCCCGGGCGTACGCAGTATTTT
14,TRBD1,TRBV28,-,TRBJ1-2,CASSPPGQPYGYTF,TGTGCCAGCAGTCCTCCGGGACAGCCCTATGGCTACACCTTC
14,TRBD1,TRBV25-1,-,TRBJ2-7,CASSVSGTGAEQYF,TGTGCCAGCAGTGTATCCGGGACAGGGGCCGAGCAGTACTTC
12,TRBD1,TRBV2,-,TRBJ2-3,CASDRGADTQYF,TGTGCCAGCGACAGGGGAGCAGATACGCAGTATTTT
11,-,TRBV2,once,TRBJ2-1,CASSYSGEQFF,TGTGCCAGCAGCTATAGCGGTGAGCAGTTCTTC
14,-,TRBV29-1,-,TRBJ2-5,CSVETVAAQETQYF,TGCAGCGTTGAGACGGTAGCGGCACAAGAGACCCAGTACTTC
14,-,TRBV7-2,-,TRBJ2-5,CASSLGRTWETQYF,TGTGCCAGCAGCTTAGGAAGGACTTGGGAGACCCAGTACTTC
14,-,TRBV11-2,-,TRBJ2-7,CASSLERAGYEQYF,TGTGCCAGCAGCTTAGAAAGGGCCGGCTACGAGCAGTACTTC
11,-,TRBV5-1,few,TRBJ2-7,CASSGAYEQYF,TGCGCCAGCAGCGGAGCATACGAGCAGTACTTC
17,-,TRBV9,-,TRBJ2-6,CASSVGQRPSGANVLTF,TGTGCCAGCAGCGTCGGACAGAGACCCTCTGGGGCCAACGTCCTGACTTTC
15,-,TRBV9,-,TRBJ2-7,CASSARTESSYEQYF,TGTGCCAGCAGCGCCCGGACGGAGTCCTCCTACGAGCAGTACTTC
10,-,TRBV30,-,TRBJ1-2,CACRNYGYTF,TGTGCCTGCAGGAACTATGGCTACACCTTC
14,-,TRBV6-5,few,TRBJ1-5,CATRAGGGDQPQHF,TGTGCCACCAGGGCGGGGGGCGGTGATCAGCCCCAGCATTTT
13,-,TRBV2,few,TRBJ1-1,CASKETIVTEAFF,TGTGCCAGCAAGGAGACAATTGTCACTGAAGCTTTCTTT
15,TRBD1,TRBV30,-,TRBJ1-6,CAWRVPTGNNSPLHF,TGTGCCTGGAGGGTACCGACAGGGAACAATTCACCCCTCCACTTT
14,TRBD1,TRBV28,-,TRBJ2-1,CASSLGDRVDEQFF,TGTGCCAGCAGTTTAGGGGACAGGGTCGATGAGCAGTTCTTC
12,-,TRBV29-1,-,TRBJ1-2,CSVDWSNYGYTF,TGCAGCGTTGATTGGAGTAACTATGGCTACACCTTC
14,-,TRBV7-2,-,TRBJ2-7,CASSLALLGYEQYF,TGTGCCAGCAGCTTGGCCCTTCTAGGGTACGAGCAGTACTTC
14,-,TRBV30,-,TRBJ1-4,CATTRRVTNEKLFF,TGTGCCACCACTCGTAGAGTGACTAATGAAAAACTGTTTTTT
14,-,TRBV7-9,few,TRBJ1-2,CASSLVTTNYGYTF,TGTGCCAGCAGCTTAGTCACGACTAACTATGGCTACACCTTC
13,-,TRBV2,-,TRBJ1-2,CASRGEGLYGYTF,TGTGCCAGCAGGGGAGAGGGGCTCTATGGCTACACCTTC
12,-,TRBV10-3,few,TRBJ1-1,CAISSGVAEAFF,TGTGCCATCAGCTCAGGGGTGGCTGAAGCTTTCTTT
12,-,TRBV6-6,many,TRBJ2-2,CASSYPNGELFF,TGTGCCAGCAGCTACCCTAACGGGGAGCTGTTTTTT
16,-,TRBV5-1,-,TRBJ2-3,CASSLQERGNTDTQYF,TGCGCCAGCAGCTTGCAGGAGAGGGGCAACACAGATACGCAGTATTTT
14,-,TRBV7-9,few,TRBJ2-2,CASSWGKDTGELFF,TGTGCCAGCAGCTGGGGGAAGGACACCGGGGAGCTGTTTTTT
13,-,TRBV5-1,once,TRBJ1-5,CASSLQGNQPQHF,TGCGCCAGCAGCTTGCAGGGGAATCAGCCCCAGCATTTT
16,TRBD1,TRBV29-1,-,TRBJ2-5,CSVSIILPGQQETQYF,TGCAGCGTCTCAATTATTCTACCGGGACAGCAAGAGACCCAGTACTTC
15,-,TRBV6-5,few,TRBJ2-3,CASSYSGYSTDTQYF,TGTGCCAGCAGTTACTCGGGGTACAGCACAGATACGCAGTATTTT
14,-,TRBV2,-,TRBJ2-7,CASSDDRLSYEQYF,TGTGCCAGCAGCGACGACAGGCTTTCCTACGAGCAGTACTTC
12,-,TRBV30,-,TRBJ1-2,CAWSVGGYGYTF,TGTGCCTGGAGTGTAGGCGGCTATGGCTACACCTTC
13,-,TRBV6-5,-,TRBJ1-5,CASRPFLNQPQHF,TGTGCCAGCAGACCTTTCCTTAATCAGCCCCAGCATTTT
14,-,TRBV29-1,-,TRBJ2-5,CSVGGDWGWETQYF,TGCAGCGTTGGTGGGGATTGGGGATGGGAGACCCAGTACTTC
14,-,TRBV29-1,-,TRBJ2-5,CSVESGRTQETQYF,TGCAGCGTTGAATCGGGTCGGACCCAAGAGACCCAGTACTTC
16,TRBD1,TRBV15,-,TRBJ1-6,CATRDRGRGYNSPLHF,TGTGCCACTCGTGACAGGGGGCGCGGGTATAATTCACCCCTCCACTTT